This TCR beta chain was recovered during a study of blood T cell repertoires in COVID-19. Turning to the study itself: There were acute and convalescent COVID-19 samples, and they came from the United States, Italy and Spain. From T cells, B-cell-depleted T cells, or PBMCs came the material, which was cDNA or gDNA.

Trimming shortened V by 3 bases and J by 1 base, and 6 bases separated the two germline ends. There are 12 residues in the CDR3. From germline, CDR1 is SQVTM and CDR2 ANQGSEA. Per the study methods: Using reference gene primer amplification, nucleated cell counts were estimated. Assay: immunoSEQ multiplex PCR; the TCRdb copy retains only in-frame clones and omits some. That table is the source of V, J and clone size, and D and trimming were worked out from the DNA. The sample carries approximately 56,000 clones, 85% to 90% recorded once. This receptor was obtained from a man at least 80 years old with active or convalescent COVID-19. Sequencing was done on a sample of peripheral blood. The chain employs TRBV29-1 and TRBJ1-1; no definite D call. The CDR3 is CSVESWNTEAFF. DNA for the CDR3: TGCAGCGTTGAGTCCTGGAACACTGAAGCTTTCTTT.